This T cell receptor (beta chain) was captured in a study of blood T cell repertoires in COVID-19. Whole-study context: Samples came from the United States, Italy and Spain, spanning acute and convalescent COVID-19. Nucleic acid was either cDNA or gDNA, and it came from T cells, B-cell-depleted T cells, or PBMCs.

In the authors' methods: Estimation of nucleated cell counts was performed using reference gene primer amplification. The assay was immunoSEQ multiplex PCR, and TCRdb's table has in-frame clones only and misses some. That table furnishes V, J and clone size, whereas the DNA furnished D and trimming. This sample has a few hundred thousand clones, with around nine tenths found just once. Recruited during active infection, patients (from Seattle) were subsequently followed longitudinally. The specimen was peripheral blood. The clonotype was recovered from a woman in her fifties or sixties with COVID-19, enrolled during active disease.

The CDR3 DNA follows: TGTGCCAGTAGTTTGACAGGGAGCAATCAGCCCCAGCATTTT. Protein sequence: CASSLTGSNQPQHF. The chain links TRBV19 to TRBJ1-5; TRBD1 matches 7 bases. There are 14 residues in the CDR3. With V trimmed by 5 bases and J by 1 base, 2 bases remained unmatched. The germline CDR1 and CDR2 sequences are LNHDA and SQIVND (reference sequence).